The T cell receptor (beta chain) described here comes from a study of blood T cells in healthy people across ages. Germline assignment: CDR1 DFQATT and CDR2 SNEGSKA (reference sequence). The CDR3 is 13 amino acids. Primed by a sample-barcoded 5' primer and a J-beta primer mix, a second PCR proceeded for roughly 7 to 12 cycles. TCRdb used MiXCR to reprocess the 5' RACE reads, holding one entry per CDR3 protein. This repertoire shows about 1,500,000 distinct CDR3 sequences, about 28% found once; its top ten account for roughly 8%. Points from the study as a whole: Age advanced and TCR beta diversity per million T cells fell, roughly linearly. Bulk PBMC profiling left naive and antigen-experienced comparisons inconclusive. Diversity figures based on one million T cells were deemed too low.

This clonotype came up a few times. Its cognate antigen is unknown. Mismatch with germline at one junction end may stem from a read error. The sequence was obtained from a woman aged 25 to 45 in good health. Material: blood. V and J are TRBV20-1 and TRBJ2-1; 8 bases fit TRBD1. CDR3 in amino acids: CSAPGQGANGQFF. CDR3 bases: TGCAGTGCCCCCGGACAGGGTGCCAATGGGCAGTTCTTC.